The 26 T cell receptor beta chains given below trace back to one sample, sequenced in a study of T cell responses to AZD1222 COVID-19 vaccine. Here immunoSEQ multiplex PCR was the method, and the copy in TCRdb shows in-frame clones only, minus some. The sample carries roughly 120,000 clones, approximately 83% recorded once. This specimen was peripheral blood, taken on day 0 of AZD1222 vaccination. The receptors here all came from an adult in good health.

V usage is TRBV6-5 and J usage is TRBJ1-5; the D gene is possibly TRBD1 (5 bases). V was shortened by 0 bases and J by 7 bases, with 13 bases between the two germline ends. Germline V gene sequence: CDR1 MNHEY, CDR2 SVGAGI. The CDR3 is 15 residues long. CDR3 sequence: CASSYSRGDGQPQHF. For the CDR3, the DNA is TGTGCCAGCAGTTACTCGCGCGGGGACGGGCAGCCCCAGCATTTT.

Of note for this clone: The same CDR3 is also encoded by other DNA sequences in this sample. The chain's CDR3 is CASSPGQGPYEQYF. The CDR3 bases are TGTGCCAGCTCACCGGGACAGGGCCCCTACGAGCAGTACTTC. The J gene is TRBJ2-7, the V gene TRBV18; 9 nucleotides line up with TRBD1. CDR3 size: 14 residues. V gave up 3 bases and J gave up 2 bases; unmatched junction bases: 2. Germline V gene sequence: CDR1 KGHSH, CDR2 LQKENI.

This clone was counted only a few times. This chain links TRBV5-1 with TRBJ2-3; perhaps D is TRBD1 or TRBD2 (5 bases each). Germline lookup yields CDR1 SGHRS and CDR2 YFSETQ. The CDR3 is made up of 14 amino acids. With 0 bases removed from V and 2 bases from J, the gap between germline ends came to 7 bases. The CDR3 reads CASSLGGYTDTQYF. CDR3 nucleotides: TGCGCCAGCAGCTTGGGGGGGTACACAGATACGCAGTATTTT.

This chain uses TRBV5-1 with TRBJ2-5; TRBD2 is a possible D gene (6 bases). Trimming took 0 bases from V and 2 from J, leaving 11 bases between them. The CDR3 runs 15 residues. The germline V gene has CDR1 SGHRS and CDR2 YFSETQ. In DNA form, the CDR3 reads TGCGCCAGCAGCTTGGTTATGACTAGACAAGAGACCCAGTACTTC. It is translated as CASSLVMTRQETQYF. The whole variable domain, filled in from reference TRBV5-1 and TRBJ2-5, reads KAGVTQTPRYLIKTRGQQVTLSCSPISGHRSVSWYQQTPGQGLQFLFEYFSETQRNKGNFPGRFSGRQFSNSRSEMNVSTLELGDSALYLCASSLVMTRQETQYFGPGTRLLVL.

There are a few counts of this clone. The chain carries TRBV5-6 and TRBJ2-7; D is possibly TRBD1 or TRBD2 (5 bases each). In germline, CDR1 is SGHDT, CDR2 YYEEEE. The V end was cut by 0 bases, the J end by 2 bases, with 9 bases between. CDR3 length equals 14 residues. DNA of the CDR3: TGTGCCAGCAGCTTGGCTGGGGGTACCTACGAGCAGTACTTC. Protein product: CASSLAGGTYEQYF.

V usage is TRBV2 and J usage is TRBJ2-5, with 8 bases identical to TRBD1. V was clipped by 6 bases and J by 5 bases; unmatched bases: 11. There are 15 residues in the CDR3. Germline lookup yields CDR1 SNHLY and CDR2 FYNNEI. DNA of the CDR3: TGTGCCAGCAGGGCTGACAGGGGAGGAGGTGAGACCCAGTACTTC. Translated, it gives CASRADRGGGETQYF.

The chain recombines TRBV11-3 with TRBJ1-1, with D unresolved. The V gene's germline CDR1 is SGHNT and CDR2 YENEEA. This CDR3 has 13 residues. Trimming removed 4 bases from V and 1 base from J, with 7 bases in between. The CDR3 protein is CASSSAANTEAFF. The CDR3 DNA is TGTGCCAGCAGCTCCGCGGCGAACACTGAAGCTTTCTTT.

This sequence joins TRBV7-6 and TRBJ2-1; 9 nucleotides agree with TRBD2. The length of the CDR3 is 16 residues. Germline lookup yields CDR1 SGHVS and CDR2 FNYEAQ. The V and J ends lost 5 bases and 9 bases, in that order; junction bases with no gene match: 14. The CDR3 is CASSTQGTSRISEQFF. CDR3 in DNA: TGTGCCAGCAGCACACAGGGGACTAGCAGAATTAGTGAGCAGTTCTTC.

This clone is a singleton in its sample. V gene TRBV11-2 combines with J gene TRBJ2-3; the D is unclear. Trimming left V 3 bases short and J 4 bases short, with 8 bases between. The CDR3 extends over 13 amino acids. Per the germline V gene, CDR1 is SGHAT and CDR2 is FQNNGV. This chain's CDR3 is CASSLSKADTQYF. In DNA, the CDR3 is TGTGCCAGCAGCTTGAGCAAGGCAGATACGCAGTATTTT.

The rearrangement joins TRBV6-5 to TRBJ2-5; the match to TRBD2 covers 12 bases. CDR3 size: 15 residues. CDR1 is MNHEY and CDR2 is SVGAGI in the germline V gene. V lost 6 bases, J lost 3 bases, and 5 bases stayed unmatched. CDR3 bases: TGTGCCAGCAGGGCGGGACTAGCGGGCAAAGAGACCCAGTACTTC. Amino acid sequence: CASRAGLAGKETQYF.

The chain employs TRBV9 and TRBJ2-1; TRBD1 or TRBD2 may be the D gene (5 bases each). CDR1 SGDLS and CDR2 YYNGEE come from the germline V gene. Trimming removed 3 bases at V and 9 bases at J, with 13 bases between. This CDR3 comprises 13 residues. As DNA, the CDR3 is TGTGCCAGCAGCGCTCCGGGACGGAGTGAGCAGTTCTTC. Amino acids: CASSAPGRSEQFF.

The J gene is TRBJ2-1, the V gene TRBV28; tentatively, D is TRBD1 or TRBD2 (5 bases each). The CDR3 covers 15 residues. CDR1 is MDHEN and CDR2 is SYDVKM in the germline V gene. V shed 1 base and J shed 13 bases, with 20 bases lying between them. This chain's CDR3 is CASSLYGSGDVSQFF. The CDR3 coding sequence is TGTGCCAGCAGTTTATACGGAAGTGGGGACGTGTCACAGTTCTTC. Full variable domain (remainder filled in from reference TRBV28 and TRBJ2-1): DVKVTQSSRYLVKRTGEKVFLECVQDMDHENMFWYRQDPGLGLRLIYFSYDVKMKEKGDIPEGYSVSREKKERFSLILESASTNQTSMYLCASSLYGSGDVSQFFGPGTRLTVL.

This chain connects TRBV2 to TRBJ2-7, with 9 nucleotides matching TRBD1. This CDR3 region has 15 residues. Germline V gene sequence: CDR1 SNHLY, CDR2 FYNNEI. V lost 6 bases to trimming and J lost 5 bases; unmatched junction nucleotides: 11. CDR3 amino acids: CASSEEGQGSHEQYF. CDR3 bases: TGTGCCAGCAGCGAGGAGGGACAGGGTAGCCACGAGCAGTACTTC.

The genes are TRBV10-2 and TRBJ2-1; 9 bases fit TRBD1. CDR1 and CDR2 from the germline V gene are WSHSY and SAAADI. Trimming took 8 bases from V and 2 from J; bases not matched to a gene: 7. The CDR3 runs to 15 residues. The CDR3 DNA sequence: TGCGCCAGCCTGGGGGGGACAGGGACCTACAATGAGCAGTTCTTC. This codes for CASLGGTGTYNEQFF.

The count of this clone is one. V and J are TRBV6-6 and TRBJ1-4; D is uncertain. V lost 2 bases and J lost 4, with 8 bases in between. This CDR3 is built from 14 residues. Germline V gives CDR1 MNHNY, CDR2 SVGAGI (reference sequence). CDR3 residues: CASSYERFNEKLFF. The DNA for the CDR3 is TGTGCCAGCAGTTACGAACGGTTTAATGAAAAACTGTTTTTT.

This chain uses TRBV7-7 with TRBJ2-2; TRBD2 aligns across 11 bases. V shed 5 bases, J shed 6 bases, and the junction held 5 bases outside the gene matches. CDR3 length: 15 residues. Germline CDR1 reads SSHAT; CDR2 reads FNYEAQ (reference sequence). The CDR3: CASSRGTSGPGELFF. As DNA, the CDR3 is TGTGCCAGCAGCAGGGGGACTAGCGGCCCCGGGGAGCTGTTTTTT.

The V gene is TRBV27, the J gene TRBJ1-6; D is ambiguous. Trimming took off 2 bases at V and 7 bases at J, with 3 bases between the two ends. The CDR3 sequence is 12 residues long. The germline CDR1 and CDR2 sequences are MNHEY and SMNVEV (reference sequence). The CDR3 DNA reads TGTGCCAGCAGTTTACAGAATTCACCCCTCCACTTT. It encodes CASSLQNSPLHF.

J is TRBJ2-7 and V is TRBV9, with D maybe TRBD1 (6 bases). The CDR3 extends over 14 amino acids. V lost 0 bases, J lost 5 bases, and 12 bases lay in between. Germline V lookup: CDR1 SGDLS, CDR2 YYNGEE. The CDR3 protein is CASSVAGTRHEQYF. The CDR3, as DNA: TGTGCCAGCAGCGTAGCCGGGACAAGGCACGAGCAGTACTTC.

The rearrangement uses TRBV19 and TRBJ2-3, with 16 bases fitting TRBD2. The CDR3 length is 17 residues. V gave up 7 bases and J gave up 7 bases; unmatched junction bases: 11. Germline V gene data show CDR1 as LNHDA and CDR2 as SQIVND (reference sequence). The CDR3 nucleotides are TGTGCCAGTACCCCCGGGGGACTAGCGGGGGGGCGAAATACGCAGTATTTT. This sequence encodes CASTPGGLAGGRNTQYF.

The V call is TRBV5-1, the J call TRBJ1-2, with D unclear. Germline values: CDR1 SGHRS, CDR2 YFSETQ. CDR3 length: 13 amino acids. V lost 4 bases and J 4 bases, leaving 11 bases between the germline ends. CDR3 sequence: CASSGDLSYGYTF. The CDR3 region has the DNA TGCGCCAGCAGCGGGGATCTCAGCTATGGCTACACCTTC. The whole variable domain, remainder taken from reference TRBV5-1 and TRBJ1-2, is KAGVTQTPRYLIKTRGQQVTLSCSPISGHRSVSWYQQTPGQGLQFLFEYFSETQRNKGNFPGRFSGRQFSNSRSEMNVSTLELGDSALYLCASSGDLSYGYTFGSGTRLTVV.

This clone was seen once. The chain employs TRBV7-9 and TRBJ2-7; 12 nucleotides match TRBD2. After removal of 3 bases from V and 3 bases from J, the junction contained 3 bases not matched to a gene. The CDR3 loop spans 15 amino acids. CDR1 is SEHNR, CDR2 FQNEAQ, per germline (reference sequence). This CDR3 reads CASSFRTSGVYEQYF. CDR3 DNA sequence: TGTGCCAGCAGCTTCAGGACTAGCGGGGTCTACGAGCAGTACTTC.

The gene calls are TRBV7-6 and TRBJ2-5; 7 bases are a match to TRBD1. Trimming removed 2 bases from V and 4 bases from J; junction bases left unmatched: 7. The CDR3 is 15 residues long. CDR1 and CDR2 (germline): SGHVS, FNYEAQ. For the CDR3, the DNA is TGTGCCAGCAGCTTAAATGTAGGGGGCGGAGAGACCCAGTACTTC. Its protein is CASSLNVGGGETQYF.

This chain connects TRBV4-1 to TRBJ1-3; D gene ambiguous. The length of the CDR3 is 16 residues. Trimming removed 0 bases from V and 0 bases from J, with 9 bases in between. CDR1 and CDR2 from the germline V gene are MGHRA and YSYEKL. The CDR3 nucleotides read TGCGCCAGCAGCCAAGATTGGCAACTCTCTGGAAACACCATATATTTT. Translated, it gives CASSQDWQLSGNTIYF.

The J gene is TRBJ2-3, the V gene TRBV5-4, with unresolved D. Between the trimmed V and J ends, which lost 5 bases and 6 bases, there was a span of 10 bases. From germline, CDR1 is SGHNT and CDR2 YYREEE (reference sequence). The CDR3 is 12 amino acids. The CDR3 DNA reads TGTGCCAGCAGTTCAGACACCGATACGCAGTATTTT. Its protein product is CASSSDTDTQYF.

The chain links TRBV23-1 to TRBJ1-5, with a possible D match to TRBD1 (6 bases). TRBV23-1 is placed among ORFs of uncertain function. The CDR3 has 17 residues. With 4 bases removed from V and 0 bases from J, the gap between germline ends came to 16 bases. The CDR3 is CASSPSRQDLSNQPQHF. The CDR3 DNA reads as TGCGCCAGCAGTCCATCAAGACAGGACCTTAGCAATCAGCCCCAGCATTTT.

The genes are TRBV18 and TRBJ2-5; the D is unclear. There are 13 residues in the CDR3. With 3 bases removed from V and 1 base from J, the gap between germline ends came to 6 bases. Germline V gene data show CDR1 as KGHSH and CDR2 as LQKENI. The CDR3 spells CASSPHPQETQYF. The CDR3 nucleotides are TGTGCCAGCTCACCTCACCCCCAAGAGACCCAGTACTTC.